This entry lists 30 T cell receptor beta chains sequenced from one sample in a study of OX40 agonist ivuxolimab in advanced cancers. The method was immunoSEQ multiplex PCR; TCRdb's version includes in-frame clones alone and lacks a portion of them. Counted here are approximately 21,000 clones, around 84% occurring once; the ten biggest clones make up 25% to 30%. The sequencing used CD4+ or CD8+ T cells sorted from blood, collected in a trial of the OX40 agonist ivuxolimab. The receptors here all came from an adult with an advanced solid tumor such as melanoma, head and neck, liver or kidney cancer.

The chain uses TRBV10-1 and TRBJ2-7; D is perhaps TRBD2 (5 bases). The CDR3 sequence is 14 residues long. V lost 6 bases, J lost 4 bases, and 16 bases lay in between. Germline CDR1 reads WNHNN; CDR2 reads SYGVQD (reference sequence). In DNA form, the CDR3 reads TGCGCCAGCAGCCTCCAAGAAGGGAGTTACGAGCAGTACTTC. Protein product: CASSLQEGSYEQYF.

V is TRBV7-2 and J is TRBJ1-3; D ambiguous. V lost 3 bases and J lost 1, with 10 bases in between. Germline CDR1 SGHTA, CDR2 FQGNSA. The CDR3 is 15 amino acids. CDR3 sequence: CASSFWVGSGNTIYF. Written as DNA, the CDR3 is TGTGCCAGCAGCTTCTGGGTTGGTTCTGGAAACACCATATATTTT.

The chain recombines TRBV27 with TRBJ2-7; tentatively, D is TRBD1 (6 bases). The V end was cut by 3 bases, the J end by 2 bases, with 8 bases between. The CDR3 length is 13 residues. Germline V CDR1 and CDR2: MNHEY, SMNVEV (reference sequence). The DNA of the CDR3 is TGTGCCAGCAGTTTCCAGGGGACCTACGAGCAGTACTTC. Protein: CASSFQGTYEQYF.

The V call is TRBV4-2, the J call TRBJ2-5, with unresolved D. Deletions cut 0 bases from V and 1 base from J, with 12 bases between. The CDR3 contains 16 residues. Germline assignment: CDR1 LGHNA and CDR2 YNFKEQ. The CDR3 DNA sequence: TGTGCCAGCAGCCAAGATCCCCCGGGTGGCCAAGAGACCCAGTACTTC. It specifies CASSQDPPGGQETQYF.

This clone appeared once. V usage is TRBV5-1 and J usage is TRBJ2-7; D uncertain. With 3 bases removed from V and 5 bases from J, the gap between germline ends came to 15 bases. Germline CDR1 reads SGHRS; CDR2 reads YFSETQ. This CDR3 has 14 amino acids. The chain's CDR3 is CASSSPGVFNEQYF. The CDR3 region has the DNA TGCGCCAGCAGCTCCCCAGGAGTGTTTAACGAGCAGTACTTC. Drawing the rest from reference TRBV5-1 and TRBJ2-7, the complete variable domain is KAGVTQTPRYLIKTRGQQVTLSCSPISGHRSVSWYQQTPGQGLQFLFEYFSETQRNKGNFPGRFSGRQFSNSRSEMNVSTLELGDSALYLCASSSPGVFNEQYFGPGTRLTVT.

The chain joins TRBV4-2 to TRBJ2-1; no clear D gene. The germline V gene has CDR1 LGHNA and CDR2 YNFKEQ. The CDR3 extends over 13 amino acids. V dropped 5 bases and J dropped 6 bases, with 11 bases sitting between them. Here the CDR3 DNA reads TGTGCCAGCAGCTACGCCTGGTCCAATGAGCAGTTCTTC. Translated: CASSYAWSNEQFF.

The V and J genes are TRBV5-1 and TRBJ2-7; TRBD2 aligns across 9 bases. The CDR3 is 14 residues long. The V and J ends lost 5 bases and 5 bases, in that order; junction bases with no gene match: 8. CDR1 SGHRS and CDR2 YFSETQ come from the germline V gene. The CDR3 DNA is TGCGCCAGCAGTTACAGGACTAGCGCCAACGAGCAGTACTTC. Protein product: CASSYRTSANEQYF.

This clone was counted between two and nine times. CDR3 residues: CASSQDPWGYEQYF. The CDR3 nucleotides are TGTGCCAGCAGCCAAGACCCCTGGGGCTACGAGCAGTACTTC. The chain couples TRBV14 to TRBJ2-7, with D unclear. The V gene's germline CDR1 is SGHDN and CDR2 FVKESK. V lost 0 bases to trimming and J lost 3 bases, with 9 bases between them. The CDR3 spans 14 residues. Variable domain in full (rest from reference TRBV14 and TRBJ2-7): EAGVTQFPSHSVIEKGQTVTLRCDPISGHDNLYWYRRVMGKEIKFLLHFVKESKQDESGMPNNRFLAERTGGTYSTLKVQPAELEDSGVYFCASSQDPWGYEQYFGPGTRLTVT.

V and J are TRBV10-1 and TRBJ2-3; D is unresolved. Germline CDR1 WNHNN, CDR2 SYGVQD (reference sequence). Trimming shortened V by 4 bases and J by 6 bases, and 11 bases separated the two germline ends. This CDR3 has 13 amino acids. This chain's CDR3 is CASSVVMGDTQYF. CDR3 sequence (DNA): TGCGCCAGCAGTGTAGTCATGGGGGATACGCAGTATTTT.

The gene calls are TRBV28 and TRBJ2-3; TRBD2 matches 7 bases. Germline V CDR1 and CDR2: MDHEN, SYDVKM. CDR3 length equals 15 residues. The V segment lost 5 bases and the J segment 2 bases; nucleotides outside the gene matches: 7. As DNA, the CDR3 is TGTGCCAGCAGTGAGCGGGACTACTTCACAGATACGCAGTATTTT. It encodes CASSERDYFTDTQYF. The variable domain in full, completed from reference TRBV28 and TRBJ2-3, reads DVKVTQSSRYLVKRTGEKVFLECVQDMDHENMFWYRQDPGLGLRLIYFSYDVKMKEKGDIPEGYSVSREKKERFSLILESASTNQTSMYLCASSERDYFTDTQYFGPGTRLTVL.

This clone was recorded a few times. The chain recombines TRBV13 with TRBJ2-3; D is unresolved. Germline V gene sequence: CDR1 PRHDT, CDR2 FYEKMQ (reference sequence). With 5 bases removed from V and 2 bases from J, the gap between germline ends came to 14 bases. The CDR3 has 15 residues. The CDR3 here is CASSPAAASTDTQYF. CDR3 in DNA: TGTGCCAGCAGCCCCGCGGCGGCATCCACAGATACGCAGTATTTT.

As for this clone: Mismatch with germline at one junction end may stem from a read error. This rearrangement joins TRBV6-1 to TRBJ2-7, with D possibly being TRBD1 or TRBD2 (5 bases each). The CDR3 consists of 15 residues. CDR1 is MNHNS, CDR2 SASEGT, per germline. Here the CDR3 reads CTSSAAGTVYHEQYF. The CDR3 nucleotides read TGTACCAGCAGTGCCGCCGGGACCGTCTACCACGAGCAGTACTTC.

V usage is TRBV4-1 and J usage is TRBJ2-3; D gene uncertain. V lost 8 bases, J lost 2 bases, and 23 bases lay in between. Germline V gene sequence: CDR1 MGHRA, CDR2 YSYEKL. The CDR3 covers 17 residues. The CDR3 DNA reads TGCGCCAGCTCCCCCGGGCGGAGTCCTCGCCTCACAGATACGCAGTATTTT. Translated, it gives CASSPGRSPRLTDTQYF.

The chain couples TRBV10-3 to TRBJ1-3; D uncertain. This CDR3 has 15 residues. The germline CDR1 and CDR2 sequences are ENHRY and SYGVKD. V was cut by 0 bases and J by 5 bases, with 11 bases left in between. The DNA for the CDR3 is TGTGCCATCAGTGAGTCGATCTCTGTTAGAAACACCATATATTTT. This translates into CAISESISVRNTIYF.

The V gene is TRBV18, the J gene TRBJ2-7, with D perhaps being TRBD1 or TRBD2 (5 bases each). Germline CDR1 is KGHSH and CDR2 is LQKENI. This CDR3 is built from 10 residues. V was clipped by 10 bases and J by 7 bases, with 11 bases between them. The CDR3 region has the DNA TGTGCCACCCACAGGAGGGAGCAGTACTTC. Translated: CATHRREQYF.

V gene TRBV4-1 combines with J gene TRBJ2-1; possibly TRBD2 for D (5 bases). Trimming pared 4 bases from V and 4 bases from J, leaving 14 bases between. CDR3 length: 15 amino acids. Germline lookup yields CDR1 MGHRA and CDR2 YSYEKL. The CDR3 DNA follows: TGCGCCAGCAGCCCCCGGGTAGCGAGTTACAATGAGCAGTTCTTC. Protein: CASSPRVASYNEQFF.

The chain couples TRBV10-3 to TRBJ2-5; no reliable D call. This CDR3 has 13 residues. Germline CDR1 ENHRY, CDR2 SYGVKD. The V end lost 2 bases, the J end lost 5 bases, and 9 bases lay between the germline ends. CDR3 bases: TGTGCCATCAGTGAGCCCTTGGGGGAGACCCAGTACTTC. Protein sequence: CAISEPLGETQYF.

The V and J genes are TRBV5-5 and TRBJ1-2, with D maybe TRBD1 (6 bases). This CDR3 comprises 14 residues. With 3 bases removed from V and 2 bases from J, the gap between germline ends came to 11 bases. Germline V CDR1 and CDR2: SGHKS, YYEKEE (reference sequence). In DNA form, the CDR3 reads TGTGCCAGCAGCTATAAACAGGGAAACTATGGCTACACCTTC. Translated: CASSYKQGNYGYTF.

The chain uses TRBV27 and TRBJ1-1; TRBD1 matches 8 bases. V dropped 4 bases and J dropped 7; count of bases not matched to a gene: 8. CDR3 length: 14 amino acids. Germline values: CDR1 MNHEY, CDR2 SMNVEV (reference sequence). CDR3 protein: CASSSTSQGDEAFF. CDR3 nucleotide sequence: TGTGCCAGCAGTTCAACCTCACAGGGGGATGAAGCTTTCTTT.

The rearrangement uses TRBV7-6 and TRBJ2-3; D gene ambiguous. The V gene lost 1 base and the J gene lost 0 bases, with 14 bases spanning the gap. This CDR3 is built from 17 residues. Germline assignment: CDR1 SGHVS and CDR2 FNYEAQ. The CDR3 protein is CASSLVGSMISTDTQYF. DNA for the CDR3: TGTGCCAGCAGCTTAGTGGGGTCCATGATTAGCACAGATACGCAGTATTTT.

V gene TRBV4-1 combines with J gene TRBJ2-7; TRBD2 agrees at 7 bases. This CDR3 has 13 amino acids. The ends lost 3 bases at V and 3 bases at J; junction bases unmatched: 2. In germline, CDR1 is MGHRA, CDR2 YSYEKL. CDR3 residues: CASSQGTNYEQYF. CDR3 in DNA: TGCGCCAGCAGCCAGGGGACTAACTACGAGCAGTACTTC.

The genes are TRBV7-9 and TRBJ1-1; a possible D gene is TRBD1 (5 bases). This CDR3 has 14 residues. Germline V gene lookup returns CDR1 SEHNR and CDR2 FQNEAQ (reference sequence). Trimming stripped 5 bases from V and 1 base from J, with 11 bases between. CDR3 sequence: CASSPWDGNTEAFF. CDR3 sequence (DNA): TGTGCCAGCAGCCCCTGGGACGGGAACACTGAAGCTTTCTTT.

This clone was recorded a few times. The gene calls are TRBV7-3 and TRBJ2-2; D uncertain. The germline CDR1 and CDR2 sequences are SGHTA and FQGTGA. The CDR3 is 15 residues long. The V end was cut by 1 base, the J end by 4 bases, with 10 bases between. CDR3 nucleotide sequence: TGTGCCAGCAGCTTAAGCGGTCCGCGCACCGGGGAGCTGTTTTTT. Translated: CASSLSGPRTGELFF.

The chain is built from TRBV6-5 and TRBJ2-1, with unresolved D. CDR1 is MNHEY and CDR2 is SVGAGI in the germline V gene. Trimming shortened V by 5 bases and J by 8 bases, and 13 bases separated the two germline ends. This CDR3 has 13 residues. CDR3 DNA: TGTGCCAGCAGTGTCCTCGGAGTCGATGAGCAGTTCTTC. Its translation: CASSVLGVDEQFF.

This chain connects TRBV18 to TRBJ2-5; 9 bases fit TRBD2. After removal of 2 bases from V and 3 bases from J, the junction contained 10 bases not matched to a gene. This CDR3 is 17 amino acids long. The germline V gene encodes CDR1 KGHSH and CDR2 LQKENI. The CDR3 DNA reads TGTGCCAGCTCACCAGAATCCGGGACTAGCATAAAAGAGACCCAGTACTTC. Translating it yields CASSPESGTSIKETQYF.

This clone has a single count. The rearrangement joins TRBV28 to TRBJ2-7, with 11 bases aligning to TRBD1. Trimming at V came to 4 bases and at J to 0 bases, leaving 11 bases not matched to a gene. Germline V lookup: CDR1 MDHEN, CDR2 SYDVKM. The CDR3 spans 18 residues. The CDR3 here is CASSYKGGTGGSSYEQYF. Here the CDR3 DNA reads TGTGCCAGCAGTTACAAAGGGGGGACAGGGGGATCCTCCTACGAGCAGTACTTC.

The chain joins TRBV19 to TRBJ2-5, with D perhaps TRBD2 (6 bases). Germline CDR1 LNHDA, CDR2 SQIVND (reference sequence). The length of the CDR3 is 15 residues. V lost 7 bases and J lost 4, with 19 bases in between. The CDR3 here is CASKGVGGPGETQYF. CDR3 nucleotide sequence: TGTGCCAGTAAAGGTGTGGGAGGTCCCGGAGAGACCCAGTACTTC.

The CDR3 region has the DNA TGTGCCAGCAGCCCGGGACTAGATTACGAGCAGTACTTC. Protein product: CASSPGLDYEQYF. The J gene is TRBJ2-7, the V gene TRBV28, with 8 bases aligning to TRBD2. Germline assignment: CDR1 MDHEN and CDR2 SYDVKM. The ends lost 6 bases at V and 4 bases at J; junction bases unmatched: 5. This CDR3 comprises 13 residues.

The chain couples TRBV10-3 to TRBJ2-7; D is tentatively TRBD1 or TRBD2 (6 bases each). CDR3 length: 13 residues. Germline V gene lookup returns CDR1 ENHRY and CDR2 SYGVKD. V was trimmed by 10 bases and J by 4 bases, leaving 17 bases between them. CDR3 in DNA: TGTGCCAGCTGGGAGGACAGTGGTTACGAGCAGTACTTC. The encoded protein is CASWEDSGYEQYF.

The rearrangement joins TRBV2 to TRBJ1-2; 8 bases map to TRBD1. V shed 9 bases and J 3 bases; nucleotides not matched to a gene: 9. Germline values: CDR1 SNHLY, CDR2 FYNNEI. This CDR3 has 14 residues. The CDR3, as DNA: TGTGCCAGTCCTCGGACAGGGTCTGACTATGGCTACACCTTC. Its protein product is CASPRTGSDYGYTF. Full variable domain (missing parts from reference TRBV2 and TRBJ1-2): EPEVTQTPSHQVTQMGQEVILRCVPISNHLYFYWYRQILGQKVEFLVSFYNNEISEKSEIFDDQFSVERPDGSNFTLKIRSTKLEDSAMYFCASPRTGSDYGYTFGSGTRLTVV.